This is a list of T cell receptor beta chains from one sample in a study of blood T cell repertoires in COVID-19. Sequencing was performed with immunoSEQ multiplex PCR; in TCRdb, only in-frame clones are kept and a portion is missing. The sample has 90,000 or so clones, about two thirds seen once. The specimen sequenced was peripheral blood. All receptors derive from a woman aged 60-75 years in a cohort sampled during active or convalescent COVID-19. CDR3s include the opening cysteine and the closing phenylalanine or tryptophan. D genes are given only for firm matches. Expanded clones are given a class, and other clones once, few, many or no size at all.

.	.	TRBV11-2	TRBJ2-7	TGTGCCAGCAGAGCAACAGGGTCCTACGAGCAGTACTTC	CASRATGSYEQYF
.	.	TRBV7-6	TRBJ2-7	.	CASSLVGAGTSVDF
.	TRBD1	TRBV19	TRBJ1-5	TGTGCCAGTAGTCTATGGACAGGGAGGAATATCAATCAGCCCCAGCATTTT	CASSLWTGRNINQPQHF
.	.	TRBV6-2/TRBV6-3	TRBJ1-1	TGTGCCAGCAGTTTCATGAACACTGAAGCTTTCTTT	CASSFMNTEAFF
.	.	TRBV18	TRBJ2-1	TGTGCCAGCTCCCCGCGGGGTGACTCCTACAATGAGCAGTTCTTC	CASSPRGDSYNEQFF
.	TRBD1	TRBV6-5	TRBJ1-5	TGTGCCAGCAGTTATCAACAGGGGGATCAGCCCCAGCATTTT	CASSYQQGDQPQHF
.	TRBD2	TRBV2	TRBJ2-2	TGTGCCAGCAGTGGACTAGCGGGGGGGCGGACCGGGGAGCTGTTTTTT	CASSGLAGGRTGELFF
.	.	TRBV4-1	TRBJ2-1	TGCGCCAGCAGCCAAGACAACTCCTACAATGAGCAGTTCTTC	CASSQDNSYNEQFF
.	TRBD1	TRBV4-1	TRBJ1-2	TGCGCCAGCAGCCAAGATCCCGGTCTTCTGTGGGCAGGGGGTGCTGGCTACACCTTC	CASSQDPGLLWAGGAGYTF
.	TRBD1	TRBV6-5	TRBJ1-2	TGTGCCAGCAGTTACGACGGACAGGGGTTTGGCTACACCTTC	CASSYDGQGFGYTF
.	.	TRBV20-1	TRBJ2-7	TGCAGTGCTAGAGACCACTTCCAGCAGTACTTC	CSARDHFQQYF
.	TRBD2	TRBV5-1	TRBJ2-1	TGCGCCAGCAGCTTGGGACTAGCGGGGGGCTCCTACAATGAGCAGTTCTTC	CASSLGLAGGSYNEQFF
.	TRBD1	TRBV10-3	TRBJ2-7	TGTGCCATCACCCCTAACAGGGGGCGATACGAGCAGTACTTC	CAITPNRGRYEQYF
.	TRBD2	TRBV7-6	TRBJ2-2	TGTGCCAGCAGCTTTAGCGGGATGACTCCCGGGGAGCTGTTTTTT	CASSFSGMTPGELFF
.	TRBD1	TRBV19	TRBJ1-6	TGTGCCAGTAGTACGCCGAGGACAGGGGATTCACCCCTCCACTTT	CASSTPRTGDSPLHF
.	TRBD1	TRBV7-2	TRBJ1-1	TGTGCCAGCAGCTTCCAGGGGGGGAACACTGAAGCTTTCTTT	CASSFQGGNTEAFF
.	TRBD2	TRBV6-1	TRBJ2-2	TGTGCCAGCAGTGAAGTACCCCTCGCGGGGGGCAACACCGGGGAGCTGTTTTTT	CASSEVPLAGGNTGELFF
few	TRBD1	TRBV5-1	TRBJ1-2	TGCGCCAGCAGCGGGACAGGGTCCTATGGCTACACCTTC	CASSGTGSYGYTF
.	.	TRBV5-1	TRBJ1-1	TGCGCCAGCAGCTTGGGGCAAACCGTGAACACTGAAGCTTTCTTT	CASSLGQTVNTEAFF
.	.	TRBV4-1	TRBJ2-7	TGCGCCAGCAGCCAGGGAACAGGGAAGCAGTACTTC	CASSQGTGKQYF
.	.	TRBV3-1/TRBV3-2	TRBJ2-7	TGTGCCAGCAGCCAAAGAGGGGGTTCCTACGAGCAGTACTTC	CASSQRGGSYEQYF
.	TRBD1	TRBV7-3	TRBJ1-2	TGTGCCAGCAGCTTAACGGGACAGGGGGCAGTCTATGGCTACACCTTC	CASSLTGQGAVYGYTF
.	.	TRBV6-6	TRBJ2-3	TGTGCCAGCAGTTACGCCCGGGGTGGCACAGATACGCAGTATTTT	CASSYARGGTDTQYF
.	.	TRBV19	TRBJ1-1	TGTGCCAGTAGGCCGACTGTGCGGAAGAACACTGAAGCTTTCTTT	CASRPTVRKNTEAFF
.	TRBD2	TRBV28	TRBJ2-7	TGTGCCAGCAGTGGGCTAGCGGGGGGTCGGAGGCAGTACTTC	CASSGLAGGRRQYF
.	.	TRBV9	TRBJ2-2	TGTGCCAGCAACCTGCGAGGGGGTACGAACACCGGGGAGCTGTTTTTT	CASNLRGGTNTGELFF
once	.	TRBV5-4	TRBJ1-4	TGTGCCAGCAGGGACTCGGGGGTGAGTGAAAAACTGTTTTTT	CASRDSGVSEKLFF
.	TRBD2	TRBV9	TRBJ2-1	TGTGCCAGCAGTTGGACTAGCGGGGGTGCCTACAATGAGCAGTTCTTC	CASSWTSGGAYNEQFF
few	.	TRBV5-4	TRBJ2-1	TGTGCCAGCAGCTCGGCCGTACAGACCGGTGAGCAGTTCTTC	CASSSAVQTGEQFF
.	.	TRBV6-6	TRBJ2-2	TGTGCCAGCAGTTCTCCTTTTTTCACCGGGGAGCTGTTTTTT	CASSSPFFTGELFF
.	TRBD1	TRBV5-1	TRBJ1-1	TGCGCCAGCAGCTTGCGACAGGGTGAAGCTTTCTTT	CASSLRQGEAFF
.	TRBD1	TRBV5-1	TRBJ1-6	TGCGCCAGCAGCTCACAGGGGCCCTATAATTCACCCCTCCACTTT	CASSSQGPYNSPLHF
once	.	TRBV7-8	TRBJ2-3	TGTGCCAGCAGCTTAGACACGTCTAGCACAGATACGCAGTATTTT	CASSLDTSSTDTQYF
.	.	TRBV28	TRBJ1-6	TGTGCCAGCAGTTCCCGACAGACCTCCTATAATTCACCCCTCCACTTT	CASSSRQTSYNSPLHF
.	TRBD2	TRBV6-5	TRBJ2-2	TGTGCCAGCAGTTTCTTAGCGGGGGAGGCCGGGGAGCTGTTTTTT	CASSFLAGEAGELFF
.	.	TRBV5-6	TRBJ1-2	TGTGCCAGCAGCTTGCTTGGGGGGAACTATGGCTACACCTTC	CASSLLGGNYGYTF
few	.	TRBV7-8	TRBJ1-2	TGTGCCAGCAGCCCCACAGGGAAGAAGAACTATGGCTACACCTTC	CASSPTGKKNYGYTF
once	.	TRBV29-1	TRBJ1-1	TGCAGCGTTGAAGGGACAGAGAACACTGAAGCTTTCTTT	CSVEGTENTEAFF
.	TRBD2	TRBV7-3	TRBJ2-1	TGTGCCAGCAGCTCCTCGGGACTAGATGCCAATGAGCAGTTCTTC	CASSSSGLDANEQFF
.	TRBD1	TRBV7-2	TRBJ2-7	TGTGCCAGCAGCTTAGGAGGGGGCTTGGTATACGAGCAGTACTTC	CASSLGGGLVYEQYF
.	TRBD2	TRBV5-1	TRBJ2-2	TGCGCCAGCAGCTTGGTTCTAGCGGGGGGGCCCGGCACCGGGGAGCTGTTTTTT	CASSLVLAGGPGTGELFF
.	.	TRBV2	TRBJ1-2	TGTGCCAGCAGTGAGGTCCAGGGAGGAGGCTACACCTTC	CASSEVQGGGYTF
.	TRBD1	TRBV11-2	TRBJ1-3	TGTGCCAGCAGCTCCCCGAGACAGGGAACCTACCCGTGGAACACCATATATTTT	CASSSPRQGTYPWNTIYF
.	.	TRBV5-1	TRBJ1-1	TGCGCCAGCAGCATACAGGGTCCGAACACTGAAGCTTTCTTT	CASSIQGPNTEAFF
few	TRBD2	TRBV5-1	TRBJ2-1	TGCGCCAGCAGTAGGGTAGCGGGGGGGAGCTCCTACAATGAGCAGTTCTTC	CASSRVAGGSSYNEQFF
.	TRBD2	TRBV15	TRBJ2-3	TGTGCCACCAGCAGAGATCCGGGCGGGGGGGGCACAGATACGCAGTATTTT	CATSRDPGGGGTDTQYF
many	.	TRBV19	TRBJ1-5	TGTGCCAGTAGTATATCGTCCGCAGGGGTCCACAATCAGCCCCAGCATTTT	CASSISSAGVHNQPQHF
.	TRBD2	TRBV7-2	TRBJ2-5	TGTGCCAGCAGCTTACTAGGACTAGCGGGCCGCCCTTCTGCTGAGACCCAGTACTTC	CASSLLGLAGRPSAETQYF
.	TRBD1	TRBV6-6	TRBJ2-3	TGTGCCACCAGAACACCCCCCGGGACAGGGCAAGATACGCAGTATTTT	CATRTPPGTGQDTQYF
.	.	TRBV25-1	TRBJ1-1	TGTGCCAGCAGTGAATACCGTGAAGCTTTCTTT	CASSEYREAFF
.	.	TRBV5-4	TRBJ2-7	TGTGCCAGCAGCGGGCGGGACGCACCCTACGAGCAGTACTTC	CASSGRDAPYEQYF
.	TRBD1	TRBV7-9	TRBJ1-1	TGTGCCAGCAGCTTAGGAACAGGGGATCCTGAAGCTTTCTTT	CASSLGTGDPEAFF
once	.	TRBV2	TRBJ1-1	TGTGCCAGCAGCGAACTTATGAACACTGAAGCTTTCTTT	CASSELMNTEAFF